The following is a TCR beta chain sequence with its context. The data originate from a study of cytomegalovirus exposure and HLA in healthy donors. TCRdb's copy holds only in-frame clones and misses some; the assay was immunoSEQ multiplex PCR. The sample includes hundreds of thousands of clones, 86% of them seen just once. With 6 bases removed from V and 0 bases from J, the gap between germline ends came to 12 bases. The CDR3 loop spans 15 amino acids. Germline CDR1 reads SNHLY; CDR2 reads FYNNEI. This clonotype was obtained from a woman aged 18-30 years in good health and CMV-seronegative. What was sequenced was PBMCs. The V gene is TRBV2, the J gene TRBJ2-4, with unresolved D. The DNA of the CDR3 is TGTGCCAGCAGGGCGGATAGACTAGCCAAAAACATTCAGTACTTC. This sequence encodes CASRADRLAKNIQYF.